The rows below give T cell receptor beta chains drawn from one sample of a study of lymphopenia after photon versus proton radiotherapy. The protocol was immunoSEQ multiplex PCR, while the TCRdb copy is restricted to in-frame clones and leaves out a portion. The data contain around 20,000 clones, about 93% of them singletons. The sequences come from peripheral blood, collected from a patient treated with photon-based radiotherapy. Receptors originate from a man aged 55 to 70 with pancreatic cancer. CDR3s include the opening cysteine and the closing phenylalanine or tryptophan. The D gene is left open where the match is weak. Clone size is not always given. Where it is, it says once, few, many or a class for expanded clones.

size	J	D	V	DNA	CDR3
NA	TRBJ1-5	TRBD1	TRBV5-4	TGTGCCAGCAGCCGCGGACAGGGCAATCAGCCCCAGCATTTT	CASSRGQGNQPQHF
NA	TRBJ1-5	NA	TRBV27	TGTGCCAGCAGCAAGACACGGAATCAGCCCCAGCATTTT	CASSKTRNQPQHF
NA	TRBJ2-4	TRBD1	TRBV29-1	TGCAGCGCTGCCGGGACAGGGGATGGTGCTCGGTACTTC	CSAAGTGDGARYF
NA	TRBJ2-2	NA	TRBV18	TGTGCCAGCTCACCACAGGGGCCAACGAACACCGGGGAGCTGTTTTTT	CASSPQGPTNTGELFF
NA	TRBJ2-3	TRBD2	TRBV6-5	TGTGCCAGCTGTCCGGGGGGGTCCACAGATACGCAGTATTTT	CASCPGGSTDTQYF
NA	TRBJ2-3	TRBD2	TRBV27	TGTGCCAGCAGTCCTCGGGTAGCGGGGGTTAGCACAGATACGCAGTATTTT	CASSPRVAGVSTDTQYF
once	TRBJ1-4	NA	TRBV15	TGTGCCACCAGCAGAGGGTCGGCGGCAGTCAGGTCTAATGAAAAACTGTTTTTT	CATSRGSAAVRSNEKLFF
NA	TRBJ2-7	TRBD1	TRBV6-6	TGTGCCAGCATAGGAACAGGGGAATACTCCTACGAGCAGTACTTC	CASIGTGEYSYEQYF
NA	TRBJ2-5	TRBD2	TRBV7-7	TGTGCTAGCAGCGCGGGGGGTGTGACCCAGTACTTC	CASSAGGVTQYF
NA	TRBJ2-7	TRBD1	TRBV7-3	TGTGCCAGCAGCTTAAGGACGGGACAGGGCTACGAGCAGTACTTC	CASSLRTGQGYEQYF
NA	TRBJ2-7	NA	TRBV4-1	TGCGCCAGCAGCCAAGACCCACAGGATGGGCAGTACTTC	CASSQDPQDGQYF
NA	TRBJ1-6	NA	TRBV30	TGTGCCTGGAGGCTTCGTTGGGGAACCCTCCACTTT	CAWRLRWGTLHF
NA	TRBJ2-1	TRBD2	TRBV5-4	TGTGCCAGCAGCTTTAGCGGGGGGGCTTACAATGAGCAGTTCTTC	CASSFSGGAYNEQFF
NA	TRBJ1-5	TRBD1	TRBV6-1	TGTGCCAGCAGTGGACGCACCGGACAGGGTTTGGGAAGCAATCAGCCCCAGCATTTT	CASSGRTGQGLGSNQPQHF
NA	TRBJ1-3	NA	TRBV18	TGTGCCAGCTCACCGTCTATCCAAGACGCGGGAAACACCATATATTTT	CASSPSIQDAGNTIYF
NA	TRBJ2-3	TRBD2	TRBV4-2	TGTGCCAGCAGCCAAGATCGTACTAGCGGGAACACAGATACGCAGTATTTT	CASSQDRTSGNTDTQYF
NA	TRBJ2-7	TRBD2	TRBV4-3	TGCGCCAGCAGCCAAAATTTCCTTCGCGGGGGAATCACCTACGAGCAGTACTTC	CASSQNFLRGGITYEQYF
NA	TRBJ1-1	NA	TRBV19	TGTGCCAGTAGTAGAGACGATTGGGGCAGACAGGATTCAGTAATTCGACTCACTGAAGCTTTCTTT	CASSRDDWGRQDSVIRLTEAFF
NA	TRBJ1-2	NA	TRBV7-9	TGTGCCAGCAGCTCAAGGGCAGAAAACTATGGCTACACCTTC	CASSSRAENYGYTF
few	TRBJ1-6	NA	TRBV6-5	TGTGCCAGCAGTTACCAGCTGGGTAGGAATAATTCACCCCTCCACTTT	CASSYQLGRNNSPLHF
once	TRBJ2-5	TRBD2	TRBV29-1	TGCAGCGTTGATAAAGGGCTGGGCGGGGGGCTCCAGTACTTC	CSVDKGLGGGLQYF
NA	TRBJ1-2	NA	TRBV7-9	TGTGCCAGCAGCTTATTGGTTATAGGGGGCTATGGCTACACCTTC	CASSLLVIGGYGYTF
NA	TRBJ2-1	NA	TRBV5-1	TGCGCCAGCAGCGCACAGGGAGCTGACAATGAGCAGTTCTTC	CASSAQGADNEQFF
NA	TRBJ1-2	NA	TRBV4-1	TGCGCCAGCAGCCAAGTAGGTGCAGGAGCTAACTATGGCTACACCTTC	CASSQVGAGANYGYTF
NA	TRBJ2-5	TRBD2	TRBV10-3	TGTGCCATCAGAGGGACTATCCAAGAGACCCAGTACTTC	CAIRGTIQETQYF
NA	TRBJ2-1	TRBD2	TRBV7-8	TGTGCCAGCAGCCCCATCGGGGCGGGAGACAATGAGCAGTTCTTC	CASSPIGAGDNEQFF
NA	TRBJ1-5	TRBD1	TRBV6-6	TGTGCCAGCAGTTACTCGGGGACAGATCACCAGCCCCAGCATTTT	CASSYSGTDHQPQHF
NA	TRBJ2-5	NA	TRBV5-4	TGTGCCAGCAGCTTGGTGGGTCAAGAGACCCAGTACTTC	CASSLVGQETQYF
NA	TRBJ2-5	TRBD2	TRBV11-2	TGTGCCAGCAGCCCGACTAGCGGGAGCCACCAAGAGACCCAGTACTTC	CASSPTSGSHQETQYF
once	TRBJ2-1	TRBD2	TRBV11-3	TGTGCCAGCAGCTCGATAGCGGGGGATTACAATGAGCAGTTCTTC	CASSSIAGDYNEQFF
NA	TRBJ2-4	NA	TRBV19	TGTGCCAGTAGTACCGCCGGAATAGCCAAAAACATTCAGTACTTC	CASSTAGIAKNIQYF
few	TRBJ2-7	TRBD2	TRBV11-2	TGTGCCAGCAGCTTGCCGGCTGCGGGGGACTACGAGCAGTACTTC	CASSLPAAGDYEQYF
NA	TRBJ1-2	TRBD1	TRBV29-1	TGCAGCGTTGTCACAGTACCGGGACAGAAGTTCGGCTACACCTTC	CSVVTVPGQKFGYTF
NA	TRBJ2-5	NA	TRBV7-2	TGTGCCAGCAGCTTAGGGACAGCGAAAGAGACCCAGTACTTC	CASSLGTAKETQYF
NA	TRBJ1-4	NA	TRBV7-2	TGTGCCAGCAGCTTAGAAATCCAGGCCATTAATGAAAAACTGTTTTTT	CASSLEIQAINEKLFF
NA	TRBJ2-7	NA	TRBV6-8	TGTGCCAGCAGTTATTGTGCAGGGGCCGAGCAGTACTTC	CASSYCAGAEQYF
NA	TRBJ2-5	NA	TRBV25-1	TGTGCCAGCAGTGAATCGCAAGAGACCCAGTACTTC	CASSESQETQYF
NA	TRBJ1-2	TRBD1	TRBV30	TGTGCCTGGAGCGTACTCTTGGGACAGGCCTACCGACATGGCTACACCTTC	CAWSVLLGQAYRHGYTF
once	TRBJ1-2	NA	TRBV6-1	TGTGCCAGCAGAGAACCAGGGCGCGGCTACACCTTC	CASREPGRGYTF
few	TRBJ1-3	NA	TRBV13	TGTGCCAGCAGTTCGACCGATATTGGAAACACCATATATTTT	CASSSTDIGNTIYF
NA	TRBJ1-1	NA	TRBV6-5	TGTGCCAGCAGTTATCGCCCAGGGTCTGAAGCTTTCTTT	CASSYRPGSEAFF
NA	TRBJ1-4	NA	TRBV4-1	TGCGCCAGCAGCCAAGATCGGGTAGCTGAAAAACTGTTTTTT	CASSQDRVAEKLFF
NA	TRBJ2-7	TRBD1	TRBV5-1	TGCGCCAGCAGCTTAACCGGGACAGGGACCCGTAGGCAGTACTTC	CASSLTGTGTRRQYF
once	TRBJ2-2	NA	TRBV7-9	TGTGCCAGCAGCTTAGACTCCCCCGGGTTCGGCACCGGGGAGCTGTTTTTT	CASSLDSPGFGTGELFF
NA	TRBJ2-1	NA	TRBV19	TGTGCCAGTACCTCAGCCAGACAGAAAACTCCCGCGGGCTCCCAGTTCTTC	CASTSARQKTPAGSQFF
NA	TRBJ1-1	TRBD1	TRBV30	TGTGCCTGGAGTACAGGGGGCTCGATCGTATGGACTGAAGCTTTCTTT	CAWSTGGSIVWTEAFF
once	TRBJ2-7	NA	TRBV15	TGTGCCACCAGCAGAGGGGTAGGGGTGTCCTACGAGCAGTACTTC	CATSRGVGVSYEQYF
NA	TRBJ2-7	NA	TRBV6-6	TGTGCCAGCAGTTACGACGGGAATAGCTACGAGCAGTACTTC	CASSYDGNSYEQYF
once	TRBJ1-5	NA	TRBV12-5	TGTGCTAGTGGTTTGGTAACAGGGTCGGGCAATCAGCCCCAGCATTTT	CASGLVTGSGNQPQHF
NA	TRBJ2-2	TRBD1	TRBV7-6	TGTGCCAGCAGCCAGGGGACAGGATGGGGGGAGCTGTTTTTT	CASSQGTGWGELFF
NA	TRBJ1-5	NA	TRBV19	TGTGCCAGTAGTGTTACCAGGGGAAGCAATCAGCCCCAGCATTTT	CASSVTRGSNQPQHF
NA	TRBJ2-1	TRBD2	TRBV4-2	TGTGCCAGCAGCCATCCTCAAGTTTCGGGGGGAATCAATGAGCAGTTCTTC	CASSHPQVSGGINEQFF
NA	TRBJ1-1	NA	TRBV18	TGTGCCAGCTCACTAGACCTTCTAAGTGAAGCTTTCTTT	CASSLDLLSEAFF